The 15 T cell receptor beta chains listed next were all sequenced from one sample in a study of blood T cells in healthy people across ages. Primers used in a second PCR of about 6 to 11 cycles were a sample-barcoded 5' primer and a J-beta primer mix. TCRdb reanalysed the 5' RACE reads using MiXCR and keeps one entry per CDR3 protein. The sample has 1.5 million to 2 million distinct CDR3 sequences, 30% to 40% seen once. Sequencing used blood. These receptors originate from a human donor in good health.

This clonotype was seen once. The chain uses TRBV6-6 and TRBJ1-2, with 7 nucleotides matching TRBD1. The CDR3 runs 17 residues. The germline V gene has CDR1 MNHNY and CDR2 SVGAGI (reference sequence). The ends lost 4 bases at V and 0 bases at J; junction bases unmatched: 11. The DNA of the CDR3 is TGTGCCAGCAGTTTACCGGGACAGCCAAGAACTAACTATGGCTACACCTTC. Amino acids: CASSLPGQPRTNYGYTF.

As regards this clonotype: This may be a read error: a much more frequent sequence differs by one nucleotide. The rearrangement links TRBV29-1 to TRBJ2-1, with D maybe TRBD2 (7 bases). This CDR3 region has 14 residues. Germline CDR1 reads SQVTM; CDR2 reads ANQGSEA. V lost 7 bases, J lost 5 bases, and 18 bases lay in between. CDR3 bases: TGCAGCGGTGGGCGGGGGCCAAGCAACAATGAGCAGTTCTTC. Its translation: CSGGRGPSNNEQFF.

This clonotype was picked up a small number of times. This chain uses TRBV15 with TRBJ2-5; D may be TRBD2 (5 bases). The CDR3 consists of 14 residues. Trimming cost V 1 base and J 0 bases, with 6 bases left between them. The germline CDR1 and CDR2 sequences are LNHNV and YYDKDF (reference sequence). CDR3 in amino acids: CATSRVANQETQYF. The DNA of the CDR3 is TGTGCCACCAGCAGAGTAGCGAACCAAGAGACCCAGTACTTC.

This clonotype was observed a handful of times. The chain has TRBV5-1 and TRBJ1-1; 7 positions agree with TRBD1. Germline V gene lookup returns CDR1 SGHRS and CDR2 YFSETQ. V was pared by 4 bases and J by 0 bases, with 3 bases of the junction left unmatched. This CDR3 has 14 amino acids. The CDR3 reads CASSQGQMNTEAFF. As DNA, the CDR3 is TGCGCCAGCAGCCAGGGACAGATGAACACTGAAGCTTTCTTT. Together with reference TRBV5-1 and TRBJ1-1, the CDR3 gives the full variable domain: KAGVTQTPRYLIKTRGQQVTLSCSPISGHRSVSWYQQTPGQGLQFLFEYFSETQRNKGNFPGRFSGRQFSNSRSEMNVSTLELGDSALYLCASSQGQMNTEAFFGQGTRLTVV.

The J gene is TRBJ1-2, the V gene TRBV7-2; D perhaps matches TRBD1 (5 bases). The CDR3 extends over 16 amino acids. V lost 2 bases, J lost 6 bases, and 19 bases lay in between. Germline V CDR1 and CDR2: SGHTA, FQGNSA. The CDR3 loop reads CASSLNRVQAPDGYTF. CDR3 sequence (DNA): TGTGCCAGCAGCTTAAATCGGGTACAGGCACCCGATGGCTACACCTTC.

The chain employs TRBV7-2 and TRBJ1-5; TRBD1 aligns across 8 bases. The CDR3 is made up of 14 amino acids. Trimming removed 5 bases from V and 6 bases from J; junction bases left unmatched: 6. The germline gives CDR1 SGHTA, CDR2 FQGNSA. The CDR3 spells CASSRTGGPQPQHF. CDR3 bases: TGTGCCAGCAGCCGTACAGGGGGTCCTCAGCCCCAGCATTTT. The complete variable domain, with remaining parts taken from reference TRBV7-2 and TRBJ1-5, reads GAGVSQSPSNKVTEKGKDVELRCDPISGHTALYWYRQSLGQGLEFLIYFQGNSAPDKSGLPSDRFSAERTGGSVSTLTIQRTQQEDSAVYLCASSRTGGPQPQHFGDGTRLSIL.

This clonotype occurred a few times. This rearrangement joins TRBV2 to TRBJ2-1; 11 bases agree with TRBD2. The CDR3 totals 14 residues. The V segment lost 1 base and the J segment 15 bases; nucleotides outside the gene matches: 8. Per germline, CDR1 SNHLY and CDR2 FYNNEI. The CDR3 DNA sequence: TGTGCCAGCAGTGAAGGACTAGCGGGGACGGTTGGGTTCTTC. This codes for CASSEGLAGTVGFF.

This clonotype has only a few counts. CDR3 sequence: CASSLEGQMNTEAFF. CDR3 nucleotides: TGTGCCAGCAGCTTAGAGGGACAGATGAACACTGAAGCTTTCTTT. This chain links TRBV7-6 with TRBJ1-1; 7 bases are shared with TRBD1. This CDR3 comprises 15 residues. V lost 1 base, J lost 0 bases, and 2 bases stayed unmatched. The germline CDR1 and CDR2 sequences are SGHVS and FNYEAQ.

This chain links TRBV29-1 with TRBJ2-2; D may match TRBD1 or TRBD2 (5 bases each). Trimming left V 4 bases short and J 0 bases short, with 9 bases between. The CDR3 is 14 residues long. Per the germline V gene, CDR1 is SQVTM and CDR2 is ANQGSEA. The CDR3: CSVARGTNTGELFF. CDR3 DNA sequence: TGCAGCGTTGCACGGGGCACGAACACCGGGGAGCTGTTTTTT.

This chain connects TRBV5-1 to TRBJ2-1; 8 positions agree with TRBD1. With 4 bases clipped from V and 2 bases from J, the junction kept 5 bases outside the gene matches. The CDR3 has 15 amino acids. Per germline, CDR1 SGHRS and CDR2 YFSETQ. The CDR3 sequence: CASSRTGRPYNEQFF. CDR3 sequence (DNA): TGCGCCAGCAGCCGGACAGGGAGGCCCTACAATGAGCAGTTCTTC.

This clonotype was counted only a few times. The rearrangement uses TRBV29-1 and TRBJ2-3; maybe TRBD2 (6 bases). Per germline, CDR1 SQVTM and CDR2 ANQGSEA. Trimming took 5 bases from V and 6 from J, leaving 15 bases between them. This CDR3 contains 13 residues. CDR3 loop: CSVQEGGVDTQYF. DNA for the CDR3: TGCAGCGTTCAGGAGGGAGGAGTTGATACGCAGTATTTT.

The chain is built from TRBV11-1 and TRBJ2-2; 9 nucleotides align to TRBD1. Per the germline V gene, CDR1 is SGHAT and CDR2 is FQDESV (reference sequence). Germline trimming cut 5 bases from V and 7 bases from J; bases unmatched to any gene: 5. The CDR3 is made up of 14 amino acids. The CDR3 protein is CASSPTGGVGELFF. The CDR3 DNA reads TGTGCCAGCAGCCCTACAGGGGGCGTCGGGGAGCTGTTTTTT.

The CDR3 protein is CASSLDWTGYNEQFF. The CDR3 nucleotides read TGCGCCAGCAGCTTGGACTGGACAGGGTACAATGAGCAGTTCTTC. The chain has TRBV5-1 and TRBJ2-1, with 8 nucleotides matching TRBD1. Germline CDR1 reads SGHRS; CDR2 reads YFSETQ. Trimming at V came to 0 bases and at J to 4 bases, leaving 3 bases not matched to a gene. The CDR3 extends over 15 amino acids.

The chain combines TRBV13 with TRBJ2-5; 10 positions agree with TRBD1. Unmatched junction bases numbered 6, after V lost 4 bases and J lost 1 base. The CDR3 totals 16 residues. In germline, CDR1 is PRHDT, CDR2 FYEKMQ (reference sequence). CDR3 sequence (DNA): TGTGCCAGCAGCTCCGACAGGGGGCCTCCCCAAGAGACCCAGTACTTC. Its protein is CASSSDRGPPQETQYF.

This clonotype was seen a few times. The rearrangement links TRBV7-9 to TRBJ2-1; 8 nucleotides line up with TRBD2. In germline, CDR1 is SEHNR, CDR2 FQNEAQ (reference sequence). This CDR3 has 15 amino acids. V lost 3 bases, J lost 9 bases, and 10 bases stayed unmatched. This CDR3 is CASSFSDSGVAEQFF. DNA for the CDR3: TGTGCCAGCAGCTTTTCCGATAGCGGGGTGGCTGAGCAGTTCTTC.